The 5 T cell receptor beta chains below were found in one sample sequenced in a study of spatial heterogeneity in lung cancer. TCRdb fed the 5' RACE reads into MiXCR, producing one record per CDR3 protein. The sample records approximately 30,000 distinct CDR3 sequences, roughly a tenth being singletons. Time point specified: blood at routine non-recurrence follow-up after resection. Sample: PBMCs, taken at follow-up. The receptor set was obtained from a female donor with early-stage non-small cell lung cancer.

The CDR3 bases are TGTGCCAGCATGTTTCCCCCTAGCGGTGAGCAGTTCTTC. This encodes CASMFPPSGEQFF. V gene TRBV2 combines with J gene TRBJ2-1; TRBD2 matches at 7 bases. This CDR3 contains 13 residues. Trimming at V came to 7 bases and at J to 9 bases, leaving 9 bases not matched to a gene. CDR1 is SNHLY, CDR2 FYNNEI, per germline.

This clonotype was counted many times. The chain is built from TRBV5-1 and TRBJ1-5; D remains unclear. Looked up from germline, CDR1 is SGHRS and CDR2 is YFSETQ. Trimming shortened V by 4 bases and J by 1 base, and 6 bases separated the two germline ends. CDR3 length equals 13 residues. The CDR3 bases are TGCGCCAGCAGCCCGCTCAGCAATCAGCCCCAGCATTTT. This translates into CASSPLSNQPQHF.

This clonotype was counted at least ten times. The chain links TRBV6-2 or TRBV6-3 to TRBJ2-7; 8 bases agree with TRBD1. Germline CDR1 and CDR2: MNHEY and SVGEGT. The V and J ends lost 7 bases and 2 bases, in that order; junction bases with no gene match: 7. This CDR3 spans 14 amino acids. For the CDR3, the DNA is TGTGCCAGCACTTCCCGGGACAGGCCCTACGAGCAGTACTTC. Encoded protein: CASTSRDRPYEQYF.

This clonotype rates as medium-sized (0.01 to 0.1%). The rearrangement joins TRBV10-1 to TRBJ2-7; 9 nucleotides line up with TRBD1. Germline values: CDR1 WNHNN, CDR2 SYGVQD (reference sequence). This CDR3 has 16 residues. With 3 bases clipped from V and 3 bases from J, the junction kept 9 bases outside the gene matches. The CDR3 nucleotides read TGCGCCAGCAGTGACTGGGCGGGACAGGGAATCTACGAGCAGTACTTC. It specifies CASSDWAGQGIYEQYF.

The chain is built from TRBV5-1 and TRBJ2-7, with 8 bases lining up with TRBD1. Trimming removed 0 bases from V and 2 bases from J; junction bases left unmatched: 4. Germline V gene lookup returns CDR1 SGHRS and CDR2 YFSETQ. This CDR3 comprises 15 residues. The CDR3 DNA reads TGCGCCAGCAGCTTGGGACAGGGGATTACCTACGAGCAGTACTTC. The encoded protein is CASSLGQGITYEQYF.